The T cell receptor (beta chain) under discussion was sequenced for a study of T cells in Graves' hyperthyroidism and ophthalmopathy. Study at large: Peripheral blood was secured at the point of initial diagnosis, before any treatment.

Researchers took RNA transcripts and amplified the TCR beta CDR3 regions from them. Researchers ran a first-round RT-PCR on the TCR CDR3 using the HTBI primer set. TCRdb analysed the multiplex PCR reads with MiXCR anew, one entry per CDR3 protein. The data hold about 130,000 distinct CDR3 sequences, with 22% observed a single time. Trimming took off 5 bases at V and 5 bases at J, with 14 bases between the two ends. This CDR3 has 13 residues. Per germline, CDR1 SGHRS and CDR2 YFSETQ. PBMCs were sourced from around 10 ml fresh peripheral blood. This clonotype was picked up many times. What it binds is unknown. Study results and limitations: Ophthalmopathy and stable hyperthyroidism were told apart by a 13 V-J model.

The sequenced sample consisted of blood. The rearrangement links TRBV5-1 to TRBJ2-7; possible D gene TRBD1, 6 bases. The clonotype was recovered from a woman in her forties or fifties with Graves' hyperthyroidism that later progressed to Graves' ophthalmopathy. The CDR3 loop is CASSPTGFHEQYF. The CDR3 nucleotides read TGCGCCAGCAGTCCTACAGGGTTCCACGAGCAGTACTTC.